This T cell receptor (beta chain) came from a study of Ad26.COV2.S vaccination and SARS-CoV-2 variants. About the study: A participant enrolled in the COV1001 Ad26.COV2.S trial arm provided the sample.

Method: immunoSEQ multiplex PCR; TCRdb's copy keeps in-frame clones and lacks some. Of more than 400,000 clones in the sample, roughly 91% were seen once. Per the germline V gene, CDR1 is SGHVS and CDR2 is FQNEAQ. V lost 5 bases to trimming and J lost 3 bases, with 16 bases between them. The CDR3 is 15 amino acids. Treatment in this sample: about 20 received Ad26.COV2.S at low or high dose, single or two shots; roughly 5 received placebo; per-sample allocation not given. Sampling took place 63 days after the first vaccine or placebo injection. The receptor comes from a person between 18 and 59 years old who received the Ad26.COV2.S COVID-19 vaccine or a placebo. V is TRBV7-8 and J is TRBJ1-1; D remains ambiguous. The material sequenced was peripheral blood, taken in a trial of Ad26.COV2.S vaccine versus placebo. The CDR3 region is CASSPWGSMDTEAFF. The CDR3 DNA reads TGTGCCAGCAGCCCATGGGGAAGTATGGACACTGAAGCTTTCTTT.